This TCR beta chain was captured by sequencing in a study of post-analysis software for immune sequencing data. In the study overall: The cohort encompassed relapsing-remitting, secondary progressive and progressive-relapsing multiple sclerosis disease courses.

Researchers reported that TCR beta cDNA libraries carried unique molecular identifiers. Input populations of 1 to 10 million T cells gave rise to roughly 500,000 cDNA molecules. MiXCR, applied by TCRdb to the PCR reads, yields one record per CDR3 protein. The table records 820,000 or so distinct CDR3 sequences, roughly 58% of them present only once. Note on this clonotype: The antigen is undetermined.

Findings of the study overall: Patients had higher frequencies than controls of five or six TRBV segments, including TRBV5-6, TRBV5-1 and TRBV20-1.

This CDR3 region has 12 residues. Per the germline V gene, CDR1 is MRHNA and CDR2 is SNTAGT. Trimming cost V 5 bases and J 4 bases, with 8 bases left between them. The chain uses TRBV6-4 and TRBJ1-2; D unresolved. Sequencing was performed on blood. This TCR derives from a girl aged 10 to 17 with multiple sclerosis. CDR3 protein: CASSPRIYGYTF. CDR3 sequence (DNA): TGTGCCAGCAGTCCCCGGATCTATGGCTACACCTTC.